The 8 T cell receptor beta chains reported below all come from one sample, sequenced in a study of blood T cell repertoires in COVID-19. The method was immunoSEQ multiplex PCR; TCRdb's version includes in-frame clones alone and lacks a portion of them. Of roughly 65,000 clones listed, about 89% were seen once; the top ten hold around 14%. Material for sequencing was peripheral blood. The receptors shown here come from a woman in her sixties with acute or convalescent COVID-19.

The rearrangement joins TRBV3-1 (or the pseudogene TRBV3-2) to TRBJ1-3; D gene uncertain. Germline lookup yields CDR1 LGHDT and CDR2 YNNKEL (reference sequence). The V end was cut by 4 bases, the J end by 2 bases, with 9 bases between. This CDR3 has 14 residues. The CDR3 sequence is CASSPVGAGNTIYF. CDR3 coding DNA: TGTGCCAGCAGCCCCGTCGGGGCTGGAAACACCATATATTTT.

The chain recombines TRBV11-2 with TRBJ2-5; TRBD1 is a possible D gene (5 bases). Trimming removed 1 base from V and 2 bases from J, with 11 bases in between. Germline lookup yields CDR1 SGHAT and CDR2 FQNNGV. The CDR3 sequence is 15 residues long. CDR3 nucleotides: TGTGCCAGCAGCTTAGGACAGCAACGACAAGAGACCCAGTACTTC. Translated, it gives CASSLGQQRQETQYF.

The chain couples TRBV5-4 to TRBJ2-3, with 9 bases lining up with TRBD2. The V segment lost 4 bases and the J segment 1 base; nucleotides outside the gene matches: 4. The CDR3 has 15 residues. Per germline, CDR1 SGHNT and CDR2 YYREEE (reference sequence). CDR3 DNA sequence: TGTGCCAGCAGCCTCCGGACTAGCGGCACAGATACGCAGTATTTT. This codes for CASSLRTSGTDTQYF.

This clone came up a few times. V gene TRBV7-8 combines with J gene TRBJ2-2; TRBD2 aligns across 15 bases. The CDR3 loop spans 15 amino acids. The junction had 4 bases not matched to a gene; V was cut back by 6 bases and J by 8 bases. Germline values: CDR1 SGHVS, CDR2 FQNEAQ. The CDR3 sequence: CASRGLAGGGGELFF. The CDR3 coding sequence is TGTGCCAGCAGGGGACTAGCGGGGGGCGGAGGGGAGCTGTTTTTT.

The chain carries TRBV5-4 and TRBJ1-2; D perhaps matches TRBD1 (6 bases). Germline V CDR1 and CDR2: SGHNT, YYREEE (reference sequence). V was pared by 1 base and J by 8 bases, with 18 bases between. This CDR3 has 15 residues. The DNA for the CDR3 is TGTGCCAGCAGCTTGATACGGGCTGCAGGGGACGGCTACACCTTC. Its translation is CASSLIRAAGDGYTF.

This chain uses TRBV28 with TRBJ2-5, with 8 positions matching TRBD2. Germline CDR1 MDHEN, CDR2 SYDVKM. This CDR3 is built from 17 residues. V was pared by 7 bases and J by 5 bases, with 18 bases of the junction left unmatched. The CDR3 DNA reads TGTGCCAGCACCTCCCCAAGGGGCGGGGGGCGTTGGGAGACCCAGTACTTC. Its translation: CASTSPRGGGRWETQYF.

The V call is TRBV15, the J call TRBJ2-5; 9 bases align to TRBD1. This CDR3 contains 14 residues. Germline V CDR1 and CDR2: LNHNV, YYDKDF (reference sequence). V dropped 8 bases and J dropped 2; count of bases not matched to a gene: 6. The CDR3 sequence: CATQMDRGQETQYF. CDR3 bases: TGTGCCACCCAGATGGACAGGGGACAAGAGACCCAGTACTTC.

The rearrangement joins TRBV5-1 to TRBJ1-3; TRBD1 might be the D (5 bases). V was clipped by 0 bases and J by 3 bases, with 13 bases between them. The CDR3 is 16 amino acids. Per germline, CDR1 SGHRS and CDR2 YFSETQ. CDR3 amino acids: CASSLAPAGVGNTIYF. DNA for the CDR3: TGCGCCAGCAGCTTGGCCCCCGCGGGGGTTGGAAACACCATATATTTT.